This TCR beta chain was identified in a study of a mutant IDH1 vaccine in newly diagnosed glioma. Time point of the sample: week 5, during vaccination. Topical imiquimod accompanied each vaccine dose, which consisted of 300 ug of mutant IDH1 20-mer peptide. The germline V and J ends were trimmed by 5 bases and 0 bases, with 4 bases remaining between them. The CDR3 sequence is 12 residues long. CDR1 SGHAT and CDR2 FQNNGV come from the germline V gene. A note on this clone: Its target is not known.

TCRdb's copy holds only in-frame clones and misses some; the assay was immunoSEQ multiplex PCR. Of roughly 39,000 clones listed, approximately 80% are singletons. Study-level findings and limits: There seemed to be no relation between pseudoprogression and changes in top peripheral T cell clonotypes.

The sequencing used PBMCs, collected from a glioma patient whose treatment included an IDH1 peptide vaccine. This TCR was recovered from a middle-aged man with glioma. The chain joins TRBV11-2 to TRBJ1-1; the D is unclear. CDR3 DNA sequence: TGTGCCAGCAGCCTGTTGAACACTGAAGCTTTCTTT. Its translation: CASSLLNTEAFF.